Listed below are T cell receptor beta chains from one sample, sequenced in a study of blood T cell repertoires in COVID-19. Clones were sequenced by immunoSEQ multiplex PCR, and TCRdb holds only the in-frame ones, with some missing. The sample includes around 100,000 clones, approximately 87% of them seen just once. Material for sequencing was peripheral blood. These receptors came from a man in his fifties with acute or convalescent COVID-19. The CDR3 runs from the conserved cysteine through the conserved F or W. Some rows have no size entry. The others give once, few or many, or a class for an expanded clone.

J gene	clone size	V gene	CDR3 protein
TRBJ2-1	-	TRBV6-1	CASSDTSGRPRSYNEQFF
TRBJ2-7	-	TRBV19	CASSRLAGRYEQYF
TRBJ1-2	-	TRBV19	CASSVDRDFNYGYTF
TRBJ2-1	once	TRBV30	CAWSGTRVGGRAVKNEQFF
TRBJ1-2	-	TRBV4-1	CASSQVEVLNYGYTF
TRBJ2-7	-	TRBV19	CASSSSAQGTEQYF
TRBJ2-3	-	TRBV28	CASSLLAGGGDTQYF
TRBJ1-2	-	TRBV2	CASSEADSPNYGYTF
TRBJ2-7	-	TRBV24-1	CATSGGQGTSYEQYF
TRBJ1-1	-	TRBV10-2	CASHTGGTEAFF
TRBJ2-3	-	TRBV28	CASSLGLAGDGDTQYF
TRBJ2-1	-	TRBV5-1	CASSSNQGNEQFF
TRBJ2-5	once	TRBV7-9	CASSFTWQGEETQYF
TRBJ2-2	-	TRBV2	CASIQGYFTGELFF
TRBJ2-5	-	TRBV30	CAWTPSQETQYF
TRBJ2-1	-	TRBV2	CASTEGPRNNEQFF
TRBJ2-1	-	TRBV25-1	CASILSGGNEQFF
TRBJ1-1	-	TRBV5-8	CASSRRTEAFF
TRBJ2-1	-	TRBV27	CASSTGTGGDNEQFF
TRBJ2-6	-	TRBV7-9	CASSFTGANVLTF
TRBJ2-7	-	TRBV6-5	CASRGTGGLYEQYF
TRBJ2-1	-	TRBV29-1	CSLAGGRSYNEQFF